Listed here are 16 T cell receptor beta chains from one sample, sequenced in a study of breast tumors, draining lymph nodes, adjacent tissues. The lymph nodes were axillary draining lymph nodes from breast cancer patients. A single record per CDR3 protein comes from TCRdb applying MiXCR to the multiplex PCR reads. The sample gives about 200,000 distinct CDR3 sequences, less than 40% of which show up once; roughly 3.5% is in the top ten. Sequences were obtained from axillary lymph node tissue. The receptors here all came from a female donor with breast cancer. Some clones in this sample may be carry-over from other donors' samples.

The chain uses TRBV12-3 or TRBV12-4 and TRBJ1-2; perhaps TRBD1 as D (5 bases). The CDR3 has 12 residues. V dropped 2 bases and J dropped 8 bases, with 9 bases sitting between them. CDR3 DNA: TGTGCCAGCAGTTTATTGGCAGGGGGCTACACCTTC. It encodes CASSLLAGGYTF.

There are many counts of this clonotype. The J gene is TRBJ2-1, the V gene TRBV2, with a tentative D call TRBD2 (6 bases). Between the trimmed V and J ends, which lost 3 bases and 6 bases, there was a span of 15 bases. The germline gives CDR1 SNHLY, CDR2 FYNNEI. The CDR3 totals 15 residues. The CDR3 DNA reads as TGTGCCAGCAGTGACCAGGGAGGAGGGTTCAATGAGCAGTTCTTC. This codes for CASSDQGGGFNEQFF.

Note on this clonotype: One end of the junction fails to match germline, which may point to a read error. The chain is built from TRBV15 and TRBJ1-2, with 8 bases identical to TRBD1. Germline-derived CDR1 and CDR2 are LNHNV and YYDKDF (reference sequence). The CDR3 is 12 residues long. This chain's CDR3 is CATSTSGTGKSF. The CDR3 coding sequence is TGTGCCACCAGCACCTCCGGGACAGGCAAATCCTTT.

This clonotype was seen at least ten times. This chain joins TRBV5-1 and TRBJ2-7; no firm D call. Germline CDR1 is SGHRS and CDR2 is YFSETQ. The CDR3 has 14 residues. V was trimmed by 0 bases and J by 3 bases, leaving 10 bases between them. CDR3 DNA: TGCGCCAGCAGCTTGGGAGCGCTCCGCTACGAGCAGTACTTC. It is translated as CASSLGALRYEQYF.

This clonotype has a count of ten or more. This chain connects TRBV20-1 to TRBJ1-4; 7 nucleotides agree with TRBD1. This CDR3 is built from 14 residues. Per the germline V gene, CDR1 is DFQATT and CDR2 is SNEGSKA (reference sequence). V gave up 4 bases and J gave up 8 bases; unmatched junction bases: 10. CDR3 in DNA: TGCAGTGCTAAGAGACAGGGTCGGGGCGAAAAACTGTTTTTT. Its translation: CSAKRQGRGEKLFF.

A few counts support this clonotype. A much larger clone lies one base from this, so it may be a read error. This chain links TRBV20-1 with TRBJ2-5; D not certain. Germline CDR1 reads DFQATT; CDR2 reads SNEGSKA (reference sequence). The CDR3 runs to 12 residues. The DNA of the CDR3 is TGCAGTGCTAGAGGGTCGGACGAGACCCCGTACTTC. Protein: CSARGSDETPYF.

The rearrangement uses TRBV28 and TRBJ2-1, with TRBD2 identical over 8 bases. This CDR3 is built from 18 residues. Germline CDR1 and CDR2: MDHEN and SYDVKM. V trimming: 5 bases; J trimming: 1 base; junction bases outside the gene matches: 13. The CDR3 sequence: CASSPLAGRARSYNEQFF. The CDR3, as DNA: TGTGCCAGCAGTCCCTTAGCGGGGAGGGCCCGGTCCTACAATGAGCAGTTCTTC.

The V gene is TRBV11-2, the J gene TRBJ2-5, with D perhaps TRBD1 (6 bases). Germline V gene data show CDR1 as SGHAT and CDR2 as FQNNGV. The CDR3 runs to 15 residues. V dropped 5 bases and J dropped 6 bases, with 19 bases sitting between them. CDR3: CASSPMPGAGKTQYF. DNA for the CDR3: TGTGCCAGCAGCCCGATGCCAGGGGCCGGAAAGACCCAGTACTTC.

DNA for the CDR3: TGCGCCAGCAGCTTGGGGGGGACTAGCGGGAGTTATGAGCAGTTCTTC. It specifies CASSLGGTSGSYEQFF. This chain connects TRBV5-1 to TRBJ2-1, with 14 bases fitting TRBD2. There are 16 residues in the CDR3. Germline V gene data show CDR1 as SGHRS and CDR2 as YFSETQ. Trimming removed 0 bases from V and 8 bases from J; junction bases left unmatched: 4.

J is TRBJ2-1 and V is TRBV24-1; 10 bases align to TRBD2. CDR1 is KGHDR, CDR2 SFDVKD, per germline. J was trimmed by 7 bases and V by 9 bases; bases with no gene match: 11. The CDR3 is 15 residues long. CDR3 sequence reads: CATGDPGLAPNEQFF. CDR3 DNA sequence: TGTGCCACCGGAGACCCGGGACTAGCGCCGAATGAGCAGTTCTTC.

There are many counts of this clonotype. This rearrangement joins TRBV9 to TRBJ2-5; D gene ambiguous. The CDR3 runs to 12 residues. CDR1 is SGDLS, CDR2 YYNGEE, per germline. Trimming removed 4 bases from V and 3 bases from J, with 7 bases in between. CDR3 DNA sequence: TGTGCCAGCAGCCCCGGTGAAGAGACCCAGTACTTC. Encoded protein: CASSPGEETQYF.

CDR3 sequence (DNA): TGTGCCAGCAGCGATTTAGATCCTAGCGGGGCAGATACGCAGTATTTT. This sequence encodes CASSDLDPSGADTQYF. The V and J genes are TRBV11-2 and TRBJ2-3; TRBD2 matches 9 bases. The ends lost 5 bases at V and 4 bases at J; junction bases unmatched: 10. Per the germline V gene, CDR1 is SGHAT and CDR2 is FQNNGV. The CDR3 contains 16 residues.

This clonotype showed up many times. The chain has TRBV18 and TRBJ1-5; no clear D. Germline V lookup: CDR1 KGHSH, CDR2 LQKENI. This CDR3 is 13 amino acids long. The ends were cut back, 3 bases at V and 4 bases at J, with 7 bases in the middle. CDR3 DNA sequence: TGTGCCAGCTCACCCGTGGTGAATCAGCCCCAGCATTTT. It yields the protein CASSPVVNQPQHF.

This clonotype was detected many times. The rearrangement links TRBV11-2 to TRBJ1-2; D is unresolved. The germline V gene has CDR1 SGHAT and CDR2 FQNNGV. V lost 1 base to trimming and J lost 8 bases, with 8 bases between them. The CDR3 consists of 12 residues. The CDR3 bases are TGTGCCAGCAGCTTAGTCGGGTTCGGCTACACCTTC. It yields the protein CASSLVGFGYTF.

This clonotype has a single count. A much larger clone lies a single base off, so this may be a read error. This chain links TRBV4-2 with TRBJ2-3; 9 bases line up with TRBD2. The CDR3 totals 18 residues. Germline CDR1 reads LGHNA; CDR2 reads YNFKEQ. The CDR3 region is CASSQARSRTSDPDAQYF. The CDR3 DNA is TGTGCCAGCAGCCAAGCTAGGAGTCGGACTAGCGACCCAGATGCGCAGTATTTT.

This clonotype was found many times. The chain uses TRBV5-5 and TRBJ1-2; TRBD1 aligns across 8 bases. Germline trimming cut 4 bases from V and 4 bases from J; bases unmatched to any gene: 9. CDR1 SGHKS and CDR2 YYEKEE come from the germline V gene (reference sequence). The CDR3 contains 15 residues. The CDR3 spells CASSADRGPGYGYTF. Here the CDR3 DNA reads TGTGCCAGCAGCGCTGACAGGGGACCTGGCTATGGCTACACCTTC.